This is a list of T cell receptor beta chains from one sample in a study of blood T cell repertoires in COVID-19. Sequencing was performed with immunoSEQ multiplex PCR; in TCRdb, only in-frame clones are kept and a portion is missing. The sample includes 100,000 to 150,000 clones, more than 85% seen only once; the top ten take around 2%. Sequenced material: peripheral blood. These receptors all stem from a man in his fifties with COVID-19, enrolled during active disease. CDR3s include the opening cysteine and the closing phenylalanine or tryptophan. Each record gives: CDR3 protein, CDR3 DNA, clone size, D gene, V gene, J gene. The D gene is left open where the match is weak. Some rows mark clone size as missing; the rest say once, few, many or name a class of expanded clone.

cdr3_aa: CASSPREGPVPNEQFF
cdr3_nt: TGTGCCAGCTCACCTCGGGAGGGCCCCGTACCCAATGAGCAGTTCTTC
clone_size: .
d_call: TRBD2
v_call: TRBV18
j_call: TRBJ2-1

cdr3_aa: CASSLLAGRYNEQFF
cdr3_nt: TGTGCCAGCAGCTTACTAGCGGGCCGATACAATGAGCAGTTCTTC
clone_size: .
d_call: TRBD2
v_call: TRBV5-5
j_call: TRBJ2-1

cdr3_aa: CASTGTGIHTQYF
cdr3_nt: TGTGCCAGCACCGGGACAGGTATCCATACGCAGTATTTT
clone_size: .
d_call: TRBD1
v_call: TRBV6-5
j_call: TRBJ2-3

cdr3_aa: CASSLFPRNTGELFF
cdr3_nt: TGTGCCAGCAGTTTATTTCCCAGGAACACCGGGGAGCTGTTTTTT
clone_size: .
d_call: .
v_call: TRBV27
j_call: TRBJ2-2

cdr3_aa: CASSQSIGGTQYF
cdr3_nt: TGTGCCAGCAGCCAATCAATCGGGGGGACCCAGTACTTC
clone_size: .
d_call: .
v_call: TRBV3-1/TRBV3-2
j_call: TRBJ2-5

cdr3_aa: CASSQGPGTGDYNEQYF
cdr3_nt: TGCGCCAGCAGCCAAGGTCCCGGGACAGGGGACTATAACGAGCAGTACTTC
clone_size: .
d_call: TRBD1
v_call: TRBV4-1
j_call: TRBJ2-7

cdr3_aa: CASSIAPTAPGELFF
cdr3_nt: TGTGCCAGTAGTATAGCTCCGACAGCGCCCGGGGAGCTGTTTTTT
clone_size: .
d_call: .
v_call: TRBV19
j_call: TRBJ2-2

cdr3_aa: CASTPKGPTDTQYF
cdr3_nt: TGTGCCAGCACCCCCAAGGGGCCCACAGATACGCAGTATTTT
clone_size: .
d_call: .
v_call: TRBV7-9
j_call: TRBJ2-3

cdr3_aa: CASSLPLDRGENTIYF
cdr3_nt: TGTGCCAGCAGCTTACCCCTCGACAGGGGCGAAAACACCATATATTTT
clone_size: .
d_call: TRBD1
v_call: TRBV7-9
j_call: TRBJ1-3

cdr3_aa: CASSPSSQGKDETQYF
cdr3_nt: TGTGCCAGCAGTCCCTCCTCACAGGGAAAGGATGAGACCCAGTACTTC
clone_size: .
d_call: .
v_call: TRBV28
j_call: TRBJ2-5

cdr3_aa: CASSVAKGTGGGYTF
cdr3_nt: TGTGCCAGCAGCGTAGCTAAGGGGACGGGAGGCGGCTACACCTTC
clone_size: .
d_call: .
v_call: TRBV9
j_call: TRBJ1-2

cdr3_aa: CAGGTSGKGEQYF
cdr3_nt: TGTGCCGGAGGGACTAGCGGCAAAGGGGAGCAGTACTTC
clone_size: .
d_call: TRBD2
v_call: TRBV30
j_call: TRBJ2-7

cdr3_aa: CASSRQGADEQYF
cdr3_nt: TGTGCCAGCTCACGGCAGGGGGCGGACGAGCAGTACTTC
clone_size: once
d_call: TRBD1
v_call: TRBV18
j_call: TRBJ2-7

cdr3_aa: CSVSRLAASTDTQYF
cdr3_nt: TGCAGCGTCTCCCGACTAGCGGCTAGCACAGATACGCAGTATTTT
clone_size: .
d_call: TRBD2
v_call: TRBV29-1
j_call: TRBJ2-3

cdr3_aa: CSASSNTEAFF
cdr3_nt: TGCAGTGCTAGCTCTAACACTGAAGCTTTCTTT
clone_size: .
d_call: .
v_call: TRBV20-1
j_call: TRBJ1-1

cdr3_aa: CASSLTGTGYQPQHF
cdr3_nt: TGTGCCAGCAGTTTAACCGGGACAGGGTATCAGCCCCAGCATTTT
clone_size: .
d_call: TRBD1
v_call: TRBV28
j_call: TRBJ1-5

cdr3_aa: CASSRRETEAFF
cdr3_nt: TGTGCCAGCAGTCGCCGGGAGACTGAAGCTTTCTTT
clone_size: .
d_call: .
v_call: TRBV12-3/TRBV12-4
j_call: TRBJ1-1

cdr3_aa: CASLSDKNYEQYF
cdr3_nt: TGTGCCAGCCTGTCCGACAAAAACTACGAGCAGTACTTC
clone_size: .
d_call: .
v_call: TRBV7-8
j_call: TRBJ2-7

cdr3_aa: CATSDAPRGRGSDGELFF
cdr3_nt: TGTGCCACCAGTGACGCCCCCCGGGGCAGGGGGTCGGACGGGGAGCTGTTTTTT
clone_size: .
d_call: TRBD1
v_call: TRBV24-1
j_call: TRBJ2-2

cdr3_aa: CASSLGTGGISGYEQYF
cdr3_nt: TGTGCCAGCAGCTTAGGGACAGGGGGAATTAGTGGCTACGAGCAGTACTTC
clone_size: .
d_call: TRBD1
v_call: TRBV7-2
j_call: TRBJ2-7

cdr3_aa: CASSLAGWSGAAYEQYF
cdr3_nt: TGTGCCAGCAGCTTAGCCGGGTGGAGCGGGGCCGCCTACGAGCAGTACTTC
clone_size: .
d_call: TRBD2
v_call: TRBV7-2
j_call: TRBJ2-7

cdr3_aa: CASSPTGYSGNTIYF
cdr3_nt: TGTGCCAGCTCACCAACAGGATACTCTGGAAACACCATATATTTT
clone_size: .
d_call: .
v_call: TRBV18
j_call: TRBJ1-3

cdr3_aa: CASMPGSGNTIYF
cdr3_nt: TGTGCCAGCATGCCCGGCTCTGGAAACACCATATATTTT
clone_size: .
d_call: .
v_call: TRBV9
j_call: TRBJ1-3

cdr3_aa: CASGLAGGSVETQYF
cdr3_nt: TGTGCCAGCGGACTAGCGGGAGGGTCGGTCGAGACCCAGTACTTC
clone_size: .
d_call: TRBD2
v_call: TRBV11-2
j_call: TRBJ2-5

cdr3_aa: CASRLFSRGGSGIQYF
cdr3_nt: TGTGCCAGCAGATTATTCTCGCGGGGAGGGAGCGGCATTCAGTACTTC
clone_size: .
d_call: TRBD2
v_call: TRBV28
j_call: TRBJ2-4

cdr3_aa: CASNRQRSDEQFF
cdr3_nt: TGTGCCAGCAACAGACAGCGATCGGATGAGCAGTTCTTC
clone_size: .
d_call: .
v_call: TRBV12-3/TRBV12-4
j_call: TRBJ2-1

cdr3_aa: CASRVQGYAQPQHF
cdr3_nt: TGTGCCAGCAGGGTACAGGGGTATGCTCAGCCCCAGCATTTT
clone_size: .
d_call: TRBD1
v_call: TRBV6-6
j_call: TRBJ1-5

cdr3_aa: CACPGQTNTEAFF
cdr3_nt: TGTGCCTGCCCAGGGCAGACGAACACTGAAGCTTTCTTT
clone_size: .
d_call: .
v_call: TRBV30
j_call: TRBJ1-1

cdr3_aa: CSATGGTEAFF
cdr3_nt: TGCAGTGCTACAGGGGGCACTGAAGCTTTCTTT
clone_size: .
d_call: TRBD1
v_call: TRBV20-1
j_call: TRBJ1-1

cdr3_aa: CASSFGGYEQYF
cdr3_nt: TGTGCCAGCAGCTTCGGGGGCTACGAGCAGTACTTC
clone_size: .
d_call: .
v_call: TRBV11-2
j_call: TRBJ2-7

cdr3_aa: CASSLGPREGNTIYF
cdr3_nt: TGCGCCAGCAGCTTGGGTCCTCGCGAGGGAAACACCATATATTTT
clone_size: .
d_call: .
v_call: TRBV5-1
j_call: TRBJ1-3

cdr3_aa: CASSFLAGGRENIQYF
cdr3_nt: TGCGCCAGCAGCTTCTTAGCGGGAGGGAGAGAAAACATTCAGTACTTC
clone_size: .
d_call: TRBD2
v_call: TRBV5-1
j_call: TRBJ2-4

cdr3_aa: CASSGNRTPYEQYF
cdr3_nt: TGTGCCAGCAGTGGAAACCGGACTCCCTACGAGCAGTACTTC
clone_size: .
d_call: .
v_call: TRBV25-1
j_call: TRBJ2-7

cdr3_aa: CASSLGSTSVPYEQYF
cdr3_nt: TGTGCCAGCAGCTTAGGTTCAACTAGCGTACCCTACGAGCAGTACTTC
clone_size: once
d_call: TRBD2
v_call: TRBV7-6
j_call: TRBJ2-7

cdr3_aa: CASSRDRAGANVLTF
cdr3_nt: TGTGCCAGCTCACGGGACAGGGCTGGGGCCAACGTCCTGACTTTC
clone_size: .
d_call: TRBD1
v_call: TRBV18
j_call: TRBJ2-6

cdr3_aa: CASSHPGGSEAFF
cdr3_nt: TGCGCCAGCAGCCATCCTGGGGGGAGTGAAGCTTTCTTT
clone_size: .
d_call: .
v_call: TRBV4-3
j_call: TRBJ1-1

cdr3_aa: CASSPWLTGSDSPLHF
cdr3_nt: TGTGCCAGCAGCCCCTGGCTAACAGGGTCGGATTCACCCCTCCACTTT
clone_size: few
d_call: .
v_call: TRBV28
j_call: TRBJ1-6

cdr3_aa: CASRMAGGDGELFF
cdr3_nt: TGTGCCAGTAGGATGGCGGGAGGGGACGGGGAGCTGTTTTTT
clone_size: .
d_call: TRBD2
v_call: TRBV19
j_call: TRBJ2-2

cdr3_aa: CASSQGLAGGLSSYNEQFF
cdr3_nt: TGTGCCAGCAGCCAAGGACTAGCGGGGGGGCTAAGCTCCTACAATGAGCAGTTCTTC
clone_size: .
d_call: TRBD2
v_call: TRBV14
j_call: TRBJ2-1

cdr3_aa: CASSVASTENEKLFF
cdr3_nt: TGTGCCAGCAGCGTAGCGTCCACAGAGAATGAAAAACTGTTTTTT
clone_size: .
d_call: .
v_call: TRBV9
j_call: TRBJ1-4

cdr3_aa: CASSRTARETQYF
cdr3_nt: TGTGCCAGCAGCCGGACAGCCAGAGAGACCCAGTACTTC
clone_size: once
d_call: .
v_call: TRBV11-2
j_call: TRBJ2-5

cdr3_aa: CASSTVPGLAGAGNEQFF
cdr3_nt: TGTGCCAGCAGCACCGTCCCGGGACTAGCGGGAGCTGGAAATGAGCAGTTCTTC
clone_size: .
d_call: TRBD2
v_call: TRBV9
j_call: TRBJ2-1

cdr3_aa: CASSLGGPGSYEQYF
cdr3_nt: TGTGCCAGCAGCTTAGGTGGGCCTGGCTCCTACGAGCAGTACTTC
clone_size: .
d_call: .
v_call: TRBV7-2
j_call: TRBJ2-7

cdr3_aa: CASSLAGIENEQFF
cdr3_nt: TGTGCCAGCAGCTTAGCAGGGATTGAGAATGAGCAGTTCTTC
clone_size: .
d_call: .
v_call: TRBV7-3
j_call: TRBJ2-1

cdr3_aa: CASSLGGATNEKLFF
cdr3_nt: TGTGCCAGCAGTTTAGGCGGGGCGACTAATGAAAAACTGTTTTTT
clone_size: .
d_call: .
v_call: TRBV27
j_call: TRBJ1-4